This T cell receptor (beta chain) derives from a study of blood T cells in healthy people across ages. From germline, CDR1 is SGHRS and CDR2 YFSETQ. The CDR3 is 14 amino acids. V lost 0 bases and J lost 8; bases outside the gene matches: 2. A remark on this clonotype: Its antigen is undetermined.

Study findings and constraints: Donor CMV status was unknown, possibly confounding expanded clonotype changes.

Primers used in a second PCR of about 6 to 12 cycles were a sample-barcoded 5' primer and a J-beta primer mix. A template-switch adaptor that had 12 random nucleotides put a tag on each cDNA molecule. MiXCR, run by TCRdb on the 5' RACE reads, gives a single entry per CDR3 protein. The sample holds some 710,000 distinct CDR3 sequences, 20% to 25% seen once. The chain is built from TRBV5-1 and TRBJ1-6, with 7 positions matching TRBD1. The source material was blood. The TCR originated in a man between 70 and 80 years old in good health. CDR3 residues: CASSLDRGDSPLHF. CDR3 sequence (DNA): TGCGCCAGCAGCTTGGACAGGGGTGATTCACCCCTCCACTTT.